These 30 T cell receptor beta chains share one sample of origin, sequenced in a study of T cells after yellow fever vaccination. MiXCR, run by TCRdb on the 5' RACE reads, gives a single entry per CDR3 protein. The table includes 250,000 to 300,000 distinct CDR3 sequences, 10% to 15% detected once. This material consisted of CD4+ T cells sorted from PBMCs, taken 45 days after the yellow fever booster vaccination. The receptors were gathered from a man aged 25 to 40 who received the YFV17D yellow fever vaccine.

This rearrangement joins TRBV12-5 to TRBJ2-2; possibly TRBD2 for D (6 bases). Germline V gives CDR1 LGHNT, CDR2 FRNRAP. CDR3 length: 15 amino acids. V shed 5 bases and J shed 5 bases, with 15 bases lying between them. CDR3 nucleotide sequence: TGTGCTAGTGGTCCGACCGGGACTTGGACCGGGGAGCTGTTTTTT. Protein product: CASGPTGTWTGELFF. The variable domain in full, with the rest retrieved from reference TRBV12-5 and TRBJ2-2, is DARVTQTPRHKVTEMGQEVTMRCQPILGHNTVFWYRQTMMQGLELLAYFRNRAPLDDSGMPKDRFSAEMPDATLATLKIQPSEPRDSAVYFCASGPTGTWTGELFFGEGSRLTVL.

This clonotype was found a few times. The rearrangement joins TRBV7-8 to TRBJ1-1; TRBD1 is a possible D gene (6 bases). Germline CDR1 reads SGHVS; CDR2 reads FQNEAQ. This CDR3 region has 15 residues. The V and J ends lost 1 base and 2 bases respectively, with 11 bases between them. The CDR3 nucleotides read TGTGCCAGCAGCTTAGAGATGACAGGAAACACTGAAGCTTTCTTT. Translating gives CASSLEMTGNTEAFF.

This clonotype was detected many times. The junction does not match germline at one end; this may be a read error. The genes are TRBV12-3 or TRBV12-4 and TRBJ2-1; D is unresolved. This CDR3 comprises 11 residues. The CDR3 DNA reads as TGTGCCAGCAGCTCCTTCAATGAGCAGTTCTTC. Residues: CASSSFNEQFF.

The chain links TRBV2 to TRBJ1-5; 10 bases align to TRBD1. V shed 10 bases, J shed 4 bases, and the junction held 4 bases outside the gene matches. Germline loops: CDR1 SNHLY, CDR2 FYNNEI. This CDR3 comprises 13 residues. The CDR3 spells CATGQGVNQPQHF. CDR3 in DNA: TGTGCCACCGGACAGGGGGTAAATCAGCCCCAGCATTTT.

This clonotype showed up just a few times. The chain couples TRBV25-1 to TRBJ2-2; D not certain. The germline V and J ends were trimmed by 7 bases and 6 bases, with 12 bases remaining between them. In germline, CDR1 is MGHDK, CDR2 SYGVNS. There are 13 residues in the CDR3. The CDR3 here is CASTTDQPGELFF. The CDR3 DNA sequence: TGTGCCAGCACTACGGACCAGCCCGGGGAGCTGTTTTTT.

The chain couples TRBV28 to TRBJ1-2, with D perhaps TRBD1 (5 bases). The V gene lost 3 bases and the J gene lost 5 bases, with 10 bases spanning the gap. This CDR3 region has 13 residues. Germline CDR1 and CDR2: MDHEN and SYDVKM. This CDR3 reads CASSFLGGYGYTF. CDR3 nucleotides: TGTGCCAGCAGTTTCCTCGGGGGGTATGGCTACACCTTC.

V gene TRBV20-1 combines with J gene TRBJ2-1; TRBD2 matches 12 bases. The CDR3 totals 15 residues. Germline CDR1 and CDR2: DFQATT and SNEGSKA (reference sequence). Germline trimming cut 3 bases from V and 7 bases from J; bases unmatched to any gene: 7. CDR3 nucleotide sequence: TGCAGTGCTAGGGGGGGGACTAGCGGGTTGAATGAGCAGTTCTTC. It translates to CSARGGTSGLNEQFF.

Turning to this clonotype: The junction departs from the called germline gene at one end, perhaps through a read error. The rearrangement joins TRBV5-6 to TRBJ1-5, with unresolved D. CDR3 length: 15 amino acids. The germline gives CDR1 SGHDT, CDR2 YYEEEE. DNA for the CDR3: TGTGCCAGCATCTTGTTAGGCAGGAGCAATCAGCCCCAGCATTTT. It specifies CASILLGRSNQPQHF. Combining the CDR3 with reference TRBV5-6 and TRBJ1-5 gives the whole variable domain DAGVTQSPTHLIKTRGQQVTLRCSPKSGHDTVSWYQQALGQGPQFIFQYYEEEERQRGNFPDRFSGHQFPNYSSELNVNALLLGDSALYLCASILLGRSNQPQHFGDGTRLSIL.

This clonotype was seen a few times. This rearrangement joins TRBV7-2 to TRBJ2-2; no firm D call. Trimming removed 2 bases from V and 5 bases from J, with 9 bases in between. Germline V gene data show CDR1 as SGHTA and CDR2 as FQGNSA. This CDR3 is built from 14 residues. The CDR3 sequence is CASSLKLETGELFF. The CDR3 nucleotides are TGTGCCAGCAGCTTAAAGTTGGAGACCGGGGAGCTGTTTTTT. Drawing the rest from reference TRBV7-2 and TRBJ2-2, the complete variable domain is GAGVSQSPSNKVTEKGKDVELRCDPISGHTALYWYRQSLGQGLEFLIYFQGNSAPDKSGLPSDRFSAERTGGSVSTLTIQRTQQEDSAVYLCASSLKLETGELFFGEGSRLTVL.

V is TRBV7-6 and J is TRBJ2-1; 7 nucleotides match TRBD2. J gave up 7 bases and V 5 bases, and 11 bases lay outside the gene matches. This CDR3 is 15 amino acids long. From germline, CDR1 is SGHVS and CDR2 FNYEAQ. CDR3 in amino acids: CASSPPPGGKNEQFF. CDR3 DNA sequence: TGTGCCAGCAGCCCTCCCCCGGGGGGAAAAAATGAGCAGTTCTTC.

The chain couples TRBV20-1 to TRBJ2-1; D might be TRBD2 (7 bases). The germline CDR1 and CDR2 sequences are DFQATT and SNEGSKA (reference sequence). The CDR3 is 15 residues long. Trimming removed 1 base from V and 7 bases from J, with 17 bases in between. CDR3 loop: CSARVGAGAGNEQFF. DNA for the CDR3: TGCAGTGCTAGAGTGGGGGCGGGAGCCGGTAATGAGCAGTTCTTC.

The chain has TRBV6-5 and TRBJ2-1; no firm D call. CDR3 length: 11 residues. Between the trimmed V and J ends, which lost 8 bases and 7 bases, there was a span of 9 bases. CDR1 is MNHEY and CDR2 is SVGAGI in the germline V gene. The chain's CDR3 is CASADGNEQFF. The DNA for the CDR3 is TGTGCCAGCGCCGATGGGAATGAGCAGTTCTTC.

The rearrangement uses TRBV11-2 and TRBJ2-5; D call uncertain. CDR1 and CDR2 (germline): SGHAT, FQNNGV. V was cut by 5 bases and J by 2 bases, with 12 bases left in between. This CDR3 spans 14 amino acids. Written as DNA, the CDR3 is TGTGCCAGCAGCATCCGACAACTGCAAGAGACCCAGTACTTC. Its protein product is CASSIRQLQETQYF.

The rearrangement uses TRBV20-1 and TRBJ2-3; TRBD2 is a possible D gene (5 bases). Germline-derived CDR1 and CDR2 are DFQATT and SNEGSKA (reference sequence). This CDR3 region has 14 residues. The V end was cut by 3 bases, the J end by 5 bases, with 15 bases between. The CDR3 bases are TGCAGTGCTAGCGGAGCGGTAGCCGGAGATACGCAGTATTTT. This codes for CSASGAVAGDTQYF.

V is TRBV7-2 and J is TRBJ2-5; no clear D. Trimming left V 1 base short and J 4 bases short, with 4 bases between. The CDR3 length is 12 residues. CDR1 is SGHTA, CDR2 FQGNSA, per germline. CDR3 protein: CASSLVTETQYF. CDR3 nucleotide sequence: TGTGCCAGCAGCTTAGTAACAGAGACCCAGTACTTC.

The V call is TRBV18, the J call TRBJ2-3, with D unresolved. Trimming took off 0 bases at V and 2 bases at J, with 6 bases between the two ends. Germline lookup yields CDR1 KGHSH and CDR2 LQKENI. The CDR3 contains 14 residues. Here the CDR3 reads CASSPPSSTDTQYF. The CDR3 DNA reads as TGTGCCAGCTCACCACCTAGCTCCACAGATACGCAGTATTTT.

The V gene is TRBV4-2, the J gene TRBJ2-2; no reliable D call. V was trimmed by 2 bases and J by 6 bases, leaving 13 bases between them. Germline CDR1 LGHNA, CDR2 YNFKEQ. The CDR3 is 15 residues long. The CDR3 reads CASSQLTVGSGELFF. In DNA, the CDR3 is TGTGCCAGCAGCCAACTGACGGTTGGATCCGGGGAGCTGTTTTTT.

This clonotype was seen more than once but under ten times. This sequence joins TRBV7-9 and TRBJ2-7; 8 bases align to TRBD2. This CDR3 contains 16 residues. Trimming cost V 5 bases and J 4 bases; bases outside gene matches: 13. Germline loops: CDR1 SEHNR, CDR2 FQNEAQ (reference sequence). The CDR3 protein is CASSRSISGERYEQYF. CDR3 sequence (DNA): TGTGCCAGCAGCCGCTCCATTAGCGGGGAAAGATACGAGCAGTACTTC.

In its sample, this clonotype was seen a few times. The V call is TRBV15, the J call TRBJ2-5, with 15 positions matching TRBD2. The CDR3 has 18 residues. V lost 3 bases, J lost 1 base, and 6 bases stayed unmatched. Per the germline V gene, CDR1 is LNHNV and CDR2 is YYDKDF (reference sequence). The CDR3 sequence is CATSSGLAGGSGQETQYF. The CDR3 nucleotides are TGTGCCACCAGCAGCGGACTAGCGGGAGGGTCGGGCCAAGAGACCCAGTACTTC. The full variable domain, its missing parts supplied by reference TRBV15 and TRBJ2-5, is DAMVIQNPRYQVTQFGKPVTLSCSQTLNHNVMYWYQQKSSQAPKLLFHYYDKDFNNEADTPDNFQSRRPNTSFCFLDIRSPGLGDTAMYLCATSSGLAGGSGQETQYFGPGTRLLVL.

This rearrangement joins TRBV5-6 to TRBJ2-5; unclear D gene. The CDR3 extends over 13 amino acids. The V gene lost 9 bases and the J gene lost 0 bases, with 12 bases spanning the gap. Germline loops: CDR1 SGHDT, CDR2 YYEEEE. The CDR3 DNA follows: TGTGCCACCTCCCGTGGACACCAAGAGACCCAGTACTTC. This codes for CATSRGHQETQYF.

At least ten counts were recorded for this clonotype. This sequence joins TRBV29-1 and TRBJ2-1, with 7 positions matching TRBD2. The germline V gene has CDR1 SQVTM and CDR2 ANQGSEA. This CDR3 comprises 14 residues. Losses at the gene ends were 7 bases for V and 12 bases for J; bases not matched to a gene: 18. For the CDR3, the DNA is TGCAGCGCCGGGGAGGGGACTTTACTTAGAACGCAGTTCTTC. It yields the protein CSAGEGTLLRTQFF.

The sample holds many counts of this clonotype. The chain employs TRBV3-1 and TRBJ2-1; 7 nucleotides line up with TRBD2. Trimming at V came to 4 bases and at J to 3 bases, leaving 0 bases not matched to a gene. Germline loops: CDR1 LGHDT, CDR2 YNNKEL (reference sequence). This CDR3 has 13 amino acids. DNA for the CDR3: TGTGCCAGCAGCCGGGACTACTACAATGAGCAGTTCTTC. Its protein product is CASSRDYYNEQFF.

This clonotype was counted between two and nine times. The V and J genes are TRBV28 and TRBJ2-4; 7 bases are a match to TRBD2. Unmatched junction bases numbered 5, after V lost 7 bases and J lost 5 bases. Germline-derived CDR1 and CDR2 are MDHEN and SYDVKM. The CDR3 runs 13 residues. The DNA of the CDR3 is TGTGCCAGCACCAAGGGACTACAAAACATTCAGTACTTC. Its protein is CASTKGLQNIQYF. The full variable domain, with the rest looked up from reference TRBV28 and TRBJ2-4, is DVKVTQSSRYLVKRTGEKVFLECVQDMDHENMFWYRQDPGLGLRLIYFSYDVKMKEKGDIPEGYSVSREKKERFSLILESASTNQTSMYLCASTKGLQNIQYFGAGTRLSVL.

This clonotype was found a few times. This chain connects TRBV10-3 to TRBJ2-3, with D uncertain. This CDR3 spans 14 amino acids. Germline V gene sequence: CDR1 ENHRY, CDR2 SYGVKD. V gave up 3 bases and J gave up 3 bases, with 10 bases separating them. Here the CDR3 reads CAISDPGETDTQYF. The CDR3 nucleotides are TGTGCCATCAGTGACCCCGGAGAGACAGATACGCAGTATTTT.

This clonotype was recorded many times. The chain has TRBV12-3 or TRBV12-4 and TRBJ2-1; D not resolved. CDR3 size: 15 residues. The V end lost 5 bases, the J end lost 0 bases, and 11 bases lay between the germline ends. The CDR3 DNA sequence: TGTGCCAGCAGTCACGGGTTTATCTCCTACAATGAGCAGTTCTTC. Protein: CASSHGFISYNEQFF.

This clonotype was seen more than once but under ten times. The CDR3 nucleotides are TGTGCCAGCAGCCAAGAATCGTCAGCTAGCGGATCAGATACGCAGTATTTT. This encodes CASSQESSASGSDTQYF. This chain links TRBV4-2 with TRBJ2-3; TRBD2 aligns across 7 bases. V gave up 0 bases and J gave up 4 bases; unmatched junction bases: 10. Looked up from germline, CDR1 is LGHNA and CDR2 is YNFKEQ. This CDR3 region has 17 residues.

This clonotype was detected a few times. V gene TRBV9 combines with J gene TRBJ2-2, with D uncertain. CDR3 length equals 16 residues. V lost 0 bases to trimming and J lost 0 bases, with 9 bases between them. Germline loops: CDR1 SGDLS, CDR2 YYNGEE. The CDR3 loop reads CASSVESEPNTGELFF. The CDR3 DNA follows: TGTGCCAGCAGCGTAGAGTCGGAACCGAACACCGGGGAGCTGTTTTTT.

In regard to this clonotype: One end of the junction varies from germline; a read error may be responsible. V is TRBV7-2 and J is TRBJ2-3, with 7 bases lining up with TRBD2. The CDR3 has 14 amino acids. Per the germline V gene, CDR1 is SGHTA and CDR2 is FQGNSA. The CDR3 spells CASSLDVLAAPGNF. The CDR3 DNA follows: TGTGCCAGCAGCTTAGATGTTCTAGCGGCCCCCGGTAATTTT.

The CDR3 sequence is CASSLVGFGTEAFF. The CDR3, as DNA: TGTGCCAGCAGCTTAGTGGGGTTCGGCACTGAAGCTTTCTTT. The chain recombines TRBV7-2 with TRBJ1-1, with no clear D. From germline, CDR1 is SGHTA and CDR2 FQGNSA. This CDR3 has 14 residues. V lost 1 base, J lost 4 bases, and 10 bases lay in between. Based on the CDR3 plus reference TRBV7-2 and TRBJ1-1, the full variable domain is GAGVSQSPSNKVTEKGKDVELRCDPISGHTALYWYRQSLGQGLEFLIYFQGNSAPDKSGLPSDRFSAERTGGSVSTLTIQRTQQEDSAVYLCASSLVGFGTEAFFGQGTRLTVV.

Only a few counts were recorded for this clonotype. The chain has TRBV11-2 and TRBJ2-5, with 9 bases aligning to TRBD2. Germline V lookup: CDR1 SGHAT, CDR2 FQNNGV. The CDR3 is 13 amino acids. Germline trimming cut 4 bases from V and 10 bases from J; bases unmatched to any gene: 7. This CDR3 is CASSSGLARIQYF. The CDR3 nucleotides are TGTGCCAGCAGCTCCGGACTAGCGAGGATCCAGTACTTC.